Following are 27 T cell receptor beta chains from one sample sequenced in a study of neurological immune-mediated disorders. TCRdb analysed the 5' RACE reads with MiXCR anew, one entry per CDR3 protein. The profile shows around 67,000 distinct CDR3 sequences, 4% to 6% of them singletons. Sequencing was performed on PBMCs. The receptor source for this set is a man aged 18 to 30 with multiple sclerosis.

On this clonotype: A much larger clone differs by one base, so this may be a read error. This chain links TRBV7-2 with TRBJ1-1, with D hard to call. V gave up 2 bases and J gave up 1 base, with 5 bases separating them. CDR1 SGHTA and CDR2 FQGNSA come from the germline V gene. The CDR3 spans 13 residues. The CDR3 spells CASSLKRNTEAFF. CDR3 in DNA: TGTGCCAGCAGCTTAAAAAGGAACACTGAAGCTTTCTTT. The full variable domain, completed using reference TRBV7-2 and TRBJ1-1, is GAGVSQSPSNKVTEKGKDVELRCDPISGHTALYWYRQSLGQGLEFLIYFQGNSAPDKSGLPSDRFSAERTGGSVSTLTIQRTQQEDSAVYLCASSLKRNTEAFFGQGTRLTVV.

This clonotype was seen many times. This rearrangement joins TRBV29-1 to TRBJ2-5; D gene uncertain. With 6 bases removed from V and 2 bases from J, the gap between germline ends came to 4 bases. The CDR3 sequence is 10 residues long. Germline V CDR1 and CDR2: SQVTM, ANQGSEA. The CDR3 sequence is CSVRQETQYF. DNA for the CDR3: TGCAGCGTCCGGCAAGAGACCCAGTACTTC.

This clonotype occurred many times. The rearrangement joins TRBV4-3 to TRBJ2-7; TRBD2 aligns across 8 bases. Germline values: CDR1 LGHNA, CDR2 YSLEER. V dropped 1 base and J dropped 5; count of bases not matched to a gene: 7. This CDR3 has 15 residues. The CDR3 nucleotides read TGCGCCAGCAGCCAAGTCTGGCGGGAGGTAAACGAGCAGTACTTC. Encoded protein: CASSQVWREVNEQYF.

This clonotype has ten or more counts. The chain uses TRBV29-1 and TRBJ2-3; 15 bases match TRBD2. With V trimmed by 7 bases and J by 4 bases, 3 bases remained unmatched. The CDR3 runs 14 residues. Germline loops: CDR1 SQVTM, CDR2 ANQGSEA. CDR3 loop: CSAGLAGGPDTQYF. The CDR3 DNA is TGCAGCGCCGGACTAGCGGGAGGGCCAGATACGCAGTATTTT.

Ten or more counts support this clonotype. V and J are TRBV5-1 and TRBJ1-1; 7 positions match TRBD1. Germline trimming cut 0 bases from V and 6 bases from J; bases unmatched to any gene: 2. Germline-derived CDR1 and CDR2 are SGHRS and YFSETQ. The CDR3 is 13 residues long. CDR3 in DNA: TGCGCCAGCAGCTTGGACGGGACAGCTGAAGCTTTCTTT. Protein product: CASSLDGTAEAFF.

This clonotype was counted many times. The chain is built from TRBV3-1 and TRBJ2-1; 8 nucleotides match TRBD2. V shed 4 bases and J 15 bases; nucleotides not matched to a gene: 8. The CDR3 extends over 12 amino acids. Germline loops: CDR1 LGHDT, CDR2 YNNKEL (reference sequence). DNA for the CDR3: TGTGCCAGCAGCCCCCTGAGCGGGAGACCGTTCTTC. The encoded protein is CASSPLSGRPFF.

This clonotype was detected ten times or more. The rearrangement uses TRBV20-1 and TRBJ2-7, with D tentatively TRBD1 (7 bases). Deletions cut 3 bases from V and 5 bases from J, with 17 bases between. Germline V gene data show CDR1 as DFQATT and CDR2 as SNEGSKA (reference sequence). The CDR3 totals 14 residues. The CDR3 reads CSARGQWTTNEQYF. The CDR3 nucleotides read TGCAGTGCTAGGGGACAGTGGACTACCAACGAGCAGTACTTC.

This clonotype was seen at least ten times. The V and J genes are TRBV20-1 and TRBJ1-2, with a possible D match to TRBD1 (5 bases). CDR1 DFQATT and CDR2 SNEGSKA come from the germline V gene (reference sequence). V dropped 3 bases and J dropped 3 bases, with 20 bases sitting between them. This CDR3 is built from 16 residues. The CDR3 DNA reads as TGCAGTGCTAGCCCATCGACACCCAGGGACTACTATGGCTACACCTTC. Its translation is CSASPSTPRDYYGYTF.

This clonotype came up a few times. A much larger clone lies one base from this, so it may be a read error. The chain is built from TRBV5-1 and TRBJ2-7; 7 bases line up with TRBD1. The CDR3 is made up of 15 amino acids. With 0 bases clipped from V and 7 bases from J, the junction kept 10 bases outside the gene matches. In germline, CDR1 is SGHRS, CDR2 YFSETQ. CDR3 DNA: TGCGCCAGCAGCTTGGGACAGGGTAAAACGGGAGAGCAGTACTTC. Translating gives CASSLGQGKTGEQYF.

This clonotype was observed a handful of times. Its ends do not fully match the called genes, so a read error is possible. The chain recombines TRBV9 with TRBJ1-6, with D possibly TRBD1 on 6 matching bases. CDR3 size: 15 residues. Germline values: CDR1 SGDLS, CDR2 YYNGEE. In DNA, the CDR3 is TGTGCCAGCAGCGTGTCACAGGGTATCGGTTCACCCCTCAACTTT. Protein sequence: CASSVSQGIGSPLNF.

This clonotype has ten or more counts. The gene calls are TRBV11-2 and TRBJ2-3, with D maybe TRBD2 (6 bases). CDR1 is SGHAT and CDR2 is FQNNGV in the germline V gene. Trimming took off 5 bases at V and 0 bases at J, with 15 bases between the two ends. The length of the CDR3 is 16 residues. This chain's CDR3 is CASSRRALSSTDTQYF. CDR3 DNA: TGTGCCAGCAGCCGGAGGGCCTTATCTAGCACAGATACGCAGTATTTT.

This clonotype is categorized as medium-sized. CDR3 loop: CASSLSSGAYEQYF. The CDR3 coding sequence is TGTGCCAGCAGTTTATCGAGCGGAGCCTACGAGCAGTACTTC. The gene calls are TRBV27 and TRBJ2-7, with D possibly being TRBD2 (5 bases). The V gene's germline CDR1 is MNHEY and CDR2 SMNVEV (reference sequence). CDR3 length equals 14 residues. V lost 0 bases, J lost 2 bases, and 8 bases lay in between.

This chain uses TRBV20-1 with TRBJ2-1; no clear D. Trimming cost V 3 bases and J 9 bases, with 12 bases left between them. CDR3 size: 12 residues. The germline V gene has CDR1 DFQATT and CDR2 SNEGSKA (reference sequence). The CDR3 spells CSASGIATEQFF. For the CDR3, the DNA is TGCAGTGCTAGTGGAATAGCTACTGAGCAGTTCTTC.

This clonotype was detected ten times or more. The rearrangement joins TRBV4-2 to TRBJ1-2, with D unresolved. The CDR3 loop spans 12 amino acids. Germline assignment: CDR1 LGHNA and CDR2 YNFKEQ. V was trimmed by 4 bases and J by 3 bases, leaving 6 bases between them. The chain's CDR3 is CASSREHYGYTF. The DNA for the CDR3 is TGTGCCAGCAGCCGAGAACACTATGGCTACACCTTC.

In this sample, this clonotype turned up many times. The V and J genes are TRBV28 and TRBJ2-1, with 12 bases matching TRBD2. The CDR3 has 17 amino acids. The germline V gene has CDR1 MDHEN and CDR2 SYDVKM. The V and J ends lost 3 bases and 6 bases, in that order; junction bases with no gene match: 9. This CDR3 reads CASSFGLAGGGGNEQFF. CDR3 in DNA: TGTGCCAGCAGTTTTGGTCTAGCGGGAGGGGGAGGCAATGAGCAGTTCTTC.

This clonotype was detected many times. The J gene is TRBJ2-7, the V gene TRBV7-7, with a possible D match to TRBD2 (5 bases). CDR3 length: 13 amino acids. Germline V gene data show CDR1 as SSHAT and CDR2 as FNYEAQ (reference sequence). Between the trimmed V and J ends, which lost 1 base and 6 bases, there was a span of 10 bases. The CDR3 reads CASSLEAGVEQYF. The CDR3 nucleotides read TGTGCCAGCAGCTTAGAGGCCGGGGTCGAGCAGTACTTC.

Ten or more counts support this clonotype. The rearrangement links TRBV7-3 to TRBJ2-2; perhaps TRBD1 as D (5 bases). Germline V gene lookup returns CDR1 SGHTA and CDR2 FQGTGA. The CDR3 loop spans 18 amino acids. Trimming shortened V by 5 bases and J by 1 base, and 20 bases separated the two germline ends. CDR3 nucleotides: TGTGCCAGCAGCCCTACCCGCGACAGATTGAAGAACACCGGGGAGCTGTTTTTT. Translating it yields CASSPTRDRLKNTGELFF.

This clonotype has a count of ten or more. The V call is TRBV7-2, the J call TRBJ1-6; D not resolved. This CDR3 is 15 amino acids long. V dropped 1 base and J dropped 5 bases, with 9 bases sitting between them. Germline lookup yields CDR1 SGHTA and CDR2 FQGNSA. Here the CDR3 reads CASSLVGWDNSPLHF. CDR3 sequence (DNA): TGTGCCAGCAGCTTAGTTGGCTGGGATAATTCACCCCTCCACTTT.

This clonotype was picked up a small number of times. A much larger clone lies a single base off, so this may be a read error. Here the CDR3 omits its conserved ending phenylalanine or tryptophan, so a read error is the likely source. The genes are TRBV27 and TRBJ2-3; D not certain. This CDR3 contains 12 residues. CDR1 is MNHEY and CDR2 is SMNVEV in the germline V gene (reference sequence). V was pared by 3 bases and J by 4 bases, with 5 bases between. The chain's CDR3 is CASSLGSDTQYI. CDR3 sequence (DNA): TGTGCCAGCAGTTTGGGGTCAGATACGCAGTATATT.

This clonotype has ten or more counts. This rearrangement joins TRBV7-2 to TRBJ2-7; TRBD2 matches 9 bases. The CDR3 runs 15 residues. With 6 bases clipped from V and 3 bases from J, the junction kept 9 bases outside the gene matches. CDR1 is SGHTA and CDR2 is FQGNSA in the germline V gene. The DNA for the CDR3 is TGTGCCAGCAGTCTCGTAGCGGGAGTGGACTACGAGCAGTACTTC. This codes for CASSLVAGVDYEQYF.

Ten or more counts support this clonotype. For the CDR3, the DNA is TGCGCCAGCAGTCCGGGCCAACCTTATGGCTACACCTTC. Translated, it gives CASSPGQPYGYTF. The chain couples TRBV5-1 to TRBJ1-2; no reliable D call. The germline CDR1 and CDR2 sequences are SGHRS and YFSETQ. Trimming shortened V by 5 bases and J by 5 bases, and 13 bases separated the two germline ends. The CDR3 spans 13 residues.

The table lists this clonotype with many counts. This chain uses TRBV7-2 with TRBJ2-5; D tentatively fits TRBD1 or TRBD2 (6 bases each). The germline CDR1 and CDR2 sequences are SGHTA and FQGNSA. CDR3 length: 16 amino acids. V lost 0 bases and J 5 bases, leaving 16 bases between the germline ends. The DNA of the CDR3 is TGTGCCAGCAGCTTAGCGCTCCGGGGGCCCCAGGAGACCCAGTACTTC. Its translation: CASSLALRGPQETQYF. The entire variable domain, with the rest obtained from reference TRBV7-2 and TRBJ2-5, is as follows: GAGVSQSPSNKVTEKGKDVELRCDPISGHTALYWYRQSLGQGLEFLIYFQGNSAPDKSGLPSDRFSAERTGGSVSTLTIQRTQQEDSAVYLCASSLALRGPQETQYFGPGTRLLVL.

In this sample, this clonotype turned up many times. This chain links TRBV20-1 with TRBJ1-1; D is unclear. The ends were cut back, 6 bases at V and 0 bases at J, with 14 bases in the middle. The CDR3 extends over 14 amino acids. Germline lookup yields CDR1 DFQATT and CDR2 SNEGSKA (reference sequence). CDR3 protein: CSAKYTGMNTEAFF. CDR3 coding DNA: TGCAGTGCAAAGTACACCGGGATGAACACTGAAGCTTTCTTT.

This clonotype was seen at least ten times. The CDR3 nucleotides read TGCGCCAGCAGCGGGGGTTATCGGGGAGTTCTAGATACGCAGTATTTT. It codes for CASSGGYRGVLDTQYF. The J gene is TRBJ2-3, the V gene TRBV5-1; the D call may be TRBD1 or TRBD2 (5 bases each). CDR1 and CDR2 from the germline V gene are SGHRS and YFSETQ. V gave up 4 bases and J gave up 5 bases, with 20 bases separating them. The CDR3 runs to 16 residues.

This clonotype has at least ten counts. The genes are TRBV20-1 and TRBJ2-3, with D hard to call. The CDR3 is made up of 15 amino acids. Germline V lookup: CDR1 DFQATT, CDR2 SNEGSKA (reference sequence). V was pared by 6 bases and J by 0 bases, with 16 bases between. Written as DNA, the CDR3 is TGCAGTGCGCGCGGCTGGGCGGCTAGCACAGATACGCAGTATTTT. This encodes CSARGWAASTDTQYF.

In regard to this clonotype: A much larger clone differs by one base, so this may be a read error. The chain joins TRBV20-1 to TRBJ2-7; no definite D call. This CDR3 spans 13 amino acids. Germline V lookup: CDR1 DFQATT, CDR2 SNEGSKA (reference sequence). The CDR3 here is CSARAGISYELYF. The CDR3 nucleotides read TGCAGTGCTAGAGCTGGGATATCCTACGAGCTGTACTTC.

On this clonotype: One end of the junction is discordant with germline, which a read error may explain. The chain recombines TRBV7-6 with TRBJ2-5; 9 bases are a match to TRBD1. The CDR3 covers 16 residues. Germline assignment: CDR1 SGHVS and CDR2 FNYEAQ. The chain's CDR3 is CASSSGTGGGEETQYF. CDR3 bases: TGTGCCAGCAGCTCGGGCACAGGGGGCGGGGAAGAGACCCAGTACTTT.